The subject of this entry is one T cell receptor (beta chain). The record originates from a study of blood T cell repertoires in COVID-19. Looking at the study overall: Italy, Spain and the United States were the sources of the convalescent and acute COVID-19 samples.

Libraries were prepared by immunoSEQ multiplex PCR; TCRdb keeps only in-frame clonotypes and omits some of them. The top ten hold less than 15% of the sample, which has some 74,000 clones, approximately 80% seen once. This CDR3 has 17 residues. In germline, CDR1 is SEHNR, CDR2 FQNEAQ (reference sequence). V lost 5 bases and J lost 4; bases outside the gene matches: 11. The sample was peripheral blood. The chain combines TRBV7-9 with TRBJ2-2; 9 bases align to TRBD1. The clonotype originates from a human donor in a cohort sampled during active COVID-19. The CDR3 bases are TGTGCCAGCAGCGGCCGGGACAGGGAGGGTGTCACCGGGGAGCTGTTTTTT. Its translation is CASSGRDREGVTGELFF.